The 26 T cell receptor beta chains reported below all come from one sample, sequenced in a study of vaccination and CD4 T cells after COVID-19. The Oncomine TCR Beta short-read assay was what sequenced the DNA obtained from cultured CD4+ T cells. TCRdb itself ran the PCR reads through MiXCR, one entry per CDR3 protein. Here the sample spans about 14,000 distinct CDR3 sequences, less than 55% being singletons. Their specific antigens are unknown. Treatment reported: approximately 9-day PBMC culture with coronavirus spike peptide pools or control peptides (ViraFEST assay). The source material was CD4+ T cells from blood, cultured in vitro. Receptors originate from a human donor who had recovered from COVID-19.

As concerns this clonotype: This sequence may be a read error, since a much larger clone differs from it by one base. The J gene is TRBJ2-4, the V gene TRBV6-5; D might be TRBD1 (6 bases). The CDR3 is made up of 18 amino acids. CDR1 is MNHEY, CDR2 SVGAGI, per germline. Here the CDR3 reads CASGYTRSGVGGKNIQYF. As DNA, the CDR3 is TGTGCCAGCGGTTACACCCGGTCAGGGGTGGGTGGCAAAAACATTCAGTACTTC.

The chain uses TRBV7-8 and TRBJ1-1; perhaps TRBD1 as D (6 bases). The length of the CDR3 is 14 residues. V shed 5 bases and J shed 1 base, with 11 bases lying between them. Germline-derived CDR1 and CDR2 are SGHVS and FQNEAQ. The CDR3 sequence is CASSLQGGNTEAFF. CDR3 bases: TGTGCCAGCAGCCTACAAGGGGGGAACACTGAAGCTTTCTTT.

This rearrangement joins TRBV11-2 to TRBJ2-5; D uncertain. CDR1 is SGHAT, CDR2 FQNNGV, per germline. Between the trimmed V and J ends, which lost 3 bases and 1 base, there was a span of 6 bases. The CDR3 is made up of 13 amino acids. In DNA form, the CDR3 reads TGTGCCAGCAGCTTCGGCAGCCAAGAGACCCAGTACTTC. It specifies CASSFGSQETQYF.

This clonotype was counted a single time. The chain combines TRBV20-1 with TRBJ2-5, with D perhaps assigned TRBD1 or TRBD2 (8 bases each). Germline-derived CDR1 and CDR2 are DFQATT and SNEGSKA (reference sequence). The CDR3 runs to 15 residues. V dropped 6 bases and J dropped 7 bases, with 24 bases sitting between them. The CDR3 DNA sequence: TGCAGTGCCGCGAAGGCGGTTAGCGGGACAGGGACCCAGTACTTC. Translated, it gives CSAAKAVSGTGTQYF.

This clonotype was seen a few times. This chain connects TRBV6-5 to TRBJ1-2, with TRBD1 as a possible D gene (5 bases). V was shortened by 2 bases and J by 8 bases, with 12 bases between the two germline ends. The CDR3 length is 13 residues. In germline, CDR1 is MNHEY, CDR2 SVGAGI. In nucleotides, the CDR3 is TGTGCCAGCAGTTACGGGGGGAGAGGGGGCTACACCTTC. Protein sequence: CASSYGGRGGYTF.

The chain links TRBV24-1 to TRBJ2-1; D is undetermined. The CDR3 sequence is 11 residues long. CDR1 is KGHDR and CDR2 is SFDVKD in the germline V gene. Between the trimmed V and J ends, which lost 10 bases and 5 bases, there was a span of 8 bases. The chain's CDR3 is CATRRNNEQFF. The CDR3 DNA reads TGTGCCACACGACGGAACAATGAGCAGTTCTTC.

This chain joins TRBV6-1 and TRBJ1-6; D is undetermined. The length of the CDR3 is 14 residues. Trimming cost V 4 bases and J 9 bases, with 13 bases left between them. CDR1 and CDR2 (germline): MNHNS, SASEGT. CDR3 protein: CASSVASSTSPLHF. CDR3 nucleotides: TGTGCCAGCAGTGTGGCCAGCTCAACTTCACCCCTCCACTTT.

This clonotype is large by share. The CDR3 nucleotides read TGTGCCAGCAGCTTTTATGGGGAGCTGTTTTTT. Translated: CASSFYGELFF. The rearrangement uses TRBV11-2 and TRBJ2-2; D call uncertain. This CDR3 is built from 11 residues. CDR1 and CDR2 (germline): SGHAT, FQNNGV. With 3 bases removed from V and 8 bases from J, the gap between germline ends came to 4 bases.

This clonotype has only a few counts. This chain links TRBV7-9 with TRBJ2-2, with 7 bases fitting TRBD1. This CDR3 has 12 residues. CDR1 is SEHNR, CDR2 FQNEAQ, per germline (reference sequence). V shed 7 bases and J 5 bases; nucleotides not matched to a gene: 1. The CDR3 protein is CASTRGTGELFF. CDR3 DNA: TGTGCCAGCACCAGGGGGACCGGGGAGCTGTTTTTT.

In this sample, this clonotype turned up a few times. V and J are TRBV7-9 and TRBJ1-1; D may be TRBD1 (6 bases). The germline gives CDR1 SEHNR, CDR2 FQNEAQ (reference sequence). The CDR3 covers 13 residues. With 4 bases removed from V and 1 base from J, the gap between germline ends came to 7 bases. This CDR3 is CASSSQGNTEAFF. The DNA for the CDR3 is TGTGCCAGCAGCTCACAGGGGAACACTGAAGCTTTCTTT.

The CDR3 region is CASSILAGGFPAYEQYF. The DNA for the CDR3 is TGTGCCAGCAGTATACTAGCGGGGGGGTTCCCCGCCTACGAGCAGTACTTC. The V call is TRBV6-1, the J call TRBJ2-7, with TRBD2 matching over 13 bases. Germline CDR1 and CDR2: MNHNS and SASEGT. V shed 5 bases and J 2 bases; nucleotides not matched to a gene: 9. The CDR3 totals 17 residues.

The chain uses TRBV6-1 and TRBJ2-3; 8 nucleotides line up with TRBD1. This CDR3 region has 14 residues. V lost 5 bases to trimming and J lost 3 bases; unmatched junction nucleotides: 4. CDR1 is MNHNS, CDR2 SASEGT, per germline. The CDR3 DNA sequence: TGTGCCAGCAGTCCCGACAGGGGAACAGATACGCAGTATTTT. Translation: CASSPDRGTDTQYF.

The chain recombines TRBV20-1 with TRBJ2-2; D unclear. V was shortened by 6 bases and J by 2 bases, with 10 bases between the two germline ends. The CDR3 has 13 amino acids. Germline CDR1 is DFQATT and CDR2 is SNEGSKA (reference sequence). The CDR3 region has the DNA TGCAGTGCGGCTGGGGTAAACACCGGGGAGCTGTTTTTT. Translating gives CSAAGVNTGELFF.

This clonotype was picked up a small number of times. The chain recombines TRBV27 with TRBJ2-7; no definite D call. Germline values: CDR1 MNHEY, CDR2 SMNVEV (reference sequence). CDR3 length: 13 residues. Deletions cut 5 bases from V and 7 bases from J, with 15 bases between. In DNA form, the CDR3 reads TGTGCCAGCAGTCCTTCCGTGGCTAGTGAGCAGTACTTC. Translating it yields CASSPSVASEQYF.

The chain combines TRBV28 with TRBJ2-2; D may be TRBD1 or TRBD2 (5 bases each). The CDR3 extends over 14 amino acids. The germline gives CDR1 MDHEN, CDR2 SYDVKM. V was trimmed by 6 bases and J by 4 bases, leaving 12 bases between them. CDR3 DNA sequence: TGTGCCAGCAGATGGGGACGGAGCACCGGGGAGCTGTTTTTT. Protein: CASRWGRSTGELFF.

The chain uses TRBV7-2 and TRBJ2-7; D gene unclear. V shed 3 bases and J shed 5 bases, with 11 bases lying between them. The CDR3 runs to 13 residues. Germline values: CDR1 SGHTA, CDR2 FQGNSA. This CDR3 is CASSFPNSDEQYF. The CDR3 region has the DNA TGTGCCAGCAGCTTCCCCAATAGTGACGAGCAGTACTTC.

This clonotype was observed a few times. V is TRBV20-1 and J is TRBJ1-5, with 7 bases lining up with TRBD1. Germline V CDR1 and CDR2: DFQATT, SNEGSKA (reference sequence). The CDR3 totals 14 residues. V gave up 7 bases and J gave up 2 bases; unmatched junction bases: 8. The CDR3 sequence: CSVPGGQGNQPQHF. In DNA, the CDR3 is TGCAGTGTCCCAGGGGGGCAAGGCAATCAGCCCCAGCATTTT.

CDR3 nucleotides: TGCAGTGCCGGAGGACCGCCCATCGGTGAAAAACTGTTTTTT. Its protein product is CSAGGPPIGEKLFF. The V call is TRBV20-1, the J call TRBJ1-4; D gene uncertain. Germline V gene lookup returns CDR1 DFQATT and CDR2 SNEGSKA (reference sequence). V lost 6 bases and J 7 bases, leaving 18 bases between the germline ends. The CDR3 consists of 14 residues.

The V call is TRBV11-2, the J call TRBJ1-1, with unresolved D. V lost 7 bases, J lost 4 bases, and 16 bases lay in between. Germline V gene sequence: CDR1 SGHAT, CDR2 FQNNGV. There are 14 residues in the CDR3. The CDR3 spells CASNGRVMGTEAFF. CDR3 sequence (DNA): TGTGCCAGCAATGGGAGGGTCATGGGCACTGAAGCTTTCTTT.

This clonotype occurred a few times. This rearrangement joins TRBV24-1 to TRBJ1-5, with unresolved D. The CDR3 contains 14 residues. Trimming removed 4 bases from V and 5 bases from J, with 11 bases in between. Germline values: CDR1 KGHDR, CDR2 SFDVKD. CDR3 residues: CATSEPFPYQPQHF. The DNA of the CDR3 is TGTGCCACCAGTGAACCCTTCCCGTATCAGCCCCAGCATTTT.

This clonotype was detected once. This rearrangement joins TRBV29-1 to TRBJ1-2, with no clear D. Germline V gives CDR1 SQVTM, CDR2 ANQGSEA. V was clipped by 7 bases and J by 6 bases, with 18 bases between them. This CDR3 has 13 amino acids. In DNA, the CDR3 is TGCAGCGCGACTAGGACGGCTATTGATGGCTACACCTTC. It specifies CSATRTAIDGYTF.

This chain joins TRBV5-4 and TRBJ1-5; D not certain. CDR1 is SGHNT and CDR2 is YYREEE in the germline V gene (reference sequence). The germline V and J ends were trimmed by 0 bases and 0 bases, with 1 base remaining between them. The CDR3 is made up of 13 amino acids. This chain's CDR3 is CASSLDSNQPQHF. CDR3 DNA: TGTGCCAGCAGCTTGGATAGCAATCAGCCCCAGCATTTT.

This rearrangement joins TRBV15 to TRBJ2-7; D might be TRBD2 (5 bases). From germline, CDR1 is LNHNV and CDR2 YYDKDF (reference sequence). The ends were cut back, 3 bases at V and 2 bases at J, with 17 bases in the middle. The CDR3 extends over 16 amino acids. The DNA for the CDR3 is TGTGCCACCAGCAGGGCTGGGAGTCAACCTCCCTACGAGCAGTACTTC. The encoded protein is CATSRAGSQPPYEQYF.

The chain employs TRBV9 and TRBJ1-6; D is unresolved. V was pared by 0 bases and J by 8 bases, with 6 bases between. Germline-derived CDR1 and CDR2 are SGDLS and YYNGEE. This CDR3 has 13 amino acids. CDR3 protein: CASSVDVDSPLHF. The CDR3 coding sequence is TGTGCCAGCAGCGTAGATGTGGATTCACCCCTCCACTTT. The whole variable domain, filled in from reference TRBV9 and TRBJ1-6, reads DSGVTQTPKHLITATGQRVTLRCSPRSGDLSVYWYQQSLDQGLQFLIQYYNGEERAKGNILERFSAQQFPDLHSELNLSSLELGDSALYFCASSVDVDSPLHFGNGTRLTVT.

The chain carries TRBV4-1 and TRBJ2-2; TRBD1 matches 11 bases. CDR1 and CDR2 from the germline V gene are MGHRA and YSYEKL. Unmatched junction bases numbered 6, after V lost 4 bases and J lost 5 bases. CDR3 length: 16 residues. CDR3 sequence (DNA): TGCGCCAGCAGCCCAGGGACAGGGGGTTATACCGGGGAGCTGTTTTTT. As protein: CASSPGTGGYTGELFF.

This chain links TRBV10-3 with TRBJ1-3, with D hard to call. Germline V gene lookup returns CDR1 ENHRY and CDR2 SYGVKD. The CDR3 totals 13 residues. Deletions cut 3 bases from V and 1 base from J, with 4 bases between. The CDR3 DNA sequence: TGTGCCATCAGTGACTATTCTGGAAACACCATATATTTT. Its protein product is CAISDYSGNTIYF.